The entry below describes one T cell receptor (beta chain). The CDR3 covers 13 residues. Germline loops: CDR1 MNHNY, CDR2 SVGAGI (reference sequence). Trimming took off 8 bases at V and 8 bases at J, with 13 bases between the two ends. This sample stems from a study of cytomegalovirus exposure and HLA in healthy donors. The PCR was carried out with 60 Vbeta primers and 13 Jbeta primers. The assay was immunoSEQ multiplex PCR, and TCRdb's table has in-frame clones only and misses some. The data show 150,000 to 200,000 clones, roughly four fifths seen once. What was sequenced was PBMCs. This sequence originates from a woman aged 25-40 years in good health and CMV-seronegative. This chain joins TRBV6-6 and TRBJ1-6; unclear D gene. The CDR3 here is CASGEPGDSPLHF. Here the CDR3 DNA reads TGTGCCAGCGGAGAGCCCGGGGATTCACCCCTCCACTTT.